The subject of this entry is one TCR beta chain. TCRdb recomputed calls from the RT-PCR reads with MiXCR, one row per CDR3 protein. Seen here are hundreds of thousands of distinct CDR3 sequences, approximately 15% observed once, and the top ten hold roughly 3.9%. The CDR3 consists of 18 residues. Germline CDR1 is ENHRY and CDR2 is SYGVKD. The J segment lost 4 bases and the V segment lost 2 bases, leaving 16 bases of the junction unmatched. This receptor was identified in a female donor in good health, serving as a healthy control. V and J are TRBV10-3 and TRBJ2-5; 7 positions match TRBD1. The specimen was memory CD4+ T cells from blood. In DNA form, the CDR3 reads TGTGCCATCAGTGAGCGAACAAGGGGGCGAAGAGTGGGAGAGACCCAGTACTTC. This encodes CAISERTRGRRVGETQYF.